These 2 T cell receptor beta chains were all obtained from the same sample, sequenced in a study of blood T cell repertoires in COVID-19. Measured with immunoSEQ multiplex PCR; TCRdb has only the in-frame clones, and not every one. The sample includes about 87,000 clones, approximately 86% of them seen just once. The sample consisted of peripheral blood. These receptors were taken from a middle-aged man with acute or convalescent COVID-19.

The chain has TRBV7-2 and TRBJ1-1, with D perhaps TRBD1 (5 bases). This CDR3 is 15 amino acids long. Trimming pared 5 bases from V and 5 bases from J, leaving 18 bases between. Germline values: CDR1 SGHTA, CDR2 FQGNSA. CDR3 sequence (DNA): TGTGCCAGCAGCCACAGACAGCCCCCGCGGACTGAAGCTTTCTTT. Translating gives CASSHRQPPRTEAFF.

This rearrangement joins TRBV19 to TRBJ1-5, with D possibly TRBD1 on 5 matching bases. Trimming pared 5 bases from V and 1 base from J, leaving 6 bases between. The germline CDR1 and CDR2 sequences are LNHDA and SQIVND (reference sequence). This CDR3 has 13 residues. CDR3 in amino acids: CASSGASNQPQHF. In DNA form, the CDR3 reads TGTGCCAGTAGTGGGGCAAGCAATCAGCCCCAGCATTTT. The full variable domain, in which reference TRBV19 and TRBJ1-5 provide the parts outside the CDR3, is DGGITQSPKYLFRKEGQNVTLSCEQNLNHDAMYWYRQDPGQGLRLIYYSQIVNDFQKGDIAEGYSVSREKKESFPLTVTSAQKNPTAFYLCASSGASNQPQHFGDGTRLSIL.